Presented here are 32 T cell receptor beta chains from one specimen sequenced in a study of human T cells and chemical hapten exposure (dated by TCRdb to the early 2020s). Receptor amplification or capture employed RACE. Sequencing took place on a NextSeq 500. The raw public reads went through TCRdb reprocessing: fastp at Q25, MiXCR clone calling, in-frame beta chains kept. Records with the same CDR3 protein are collapsed into one entry carrying the most frequent genes and DNA. This sample is represented by approximately 95,000 distinct CDR3 sequences; more than 9.5% of them were singletons. Roughly 3.1% of the sample goes to the ten largest clones. This specimen's time point label, interpreted: patch test 2, 6 weeks after DPC sensitization. In the paper's terms, the treatment or condition label means: therapeutic diphenylcyclopropenone sensitization with weekly scalp DPC. Source: whole blood, taken in connection with sensitization to the hapten diphenylcyclopropenone (DPC). The source is a woman aged 35 to 49 with alopecia areata. Some clones in this sample may be carry-over from other donors' samples.

The rearrangement joins TRBV12-5 to TRBJ1-1; 7 bases fit TRBD1. The CDR3 has 14 amino acids. CDR1 and CDR2 (germline): LGHNT, FRNRAP. V lost 8 bases to trimming and J lost 4 bases; unmatched junction nucleotides: 10. For the CDR3, the DNA is TGTGCTAGTTCGCAGGGGGTTGCGATCACTGAAGCTTTCTTT. It is translated as CASSQGVAITEAFF.

The table lists this clonotype with many counts. This chain uses TRBV30 with TRBJ2-1; 16 positions match TRBD2. CDR1 GTSNPN and CDR2 SVGIG come from the germline V gene (reference sequence). V lost 3 bases, J lost 6 bases, and 11 bases stayed unmatched. This CDR3 comprises 18 residues. CDR3 amino acids: CAWSPGLAGGPWFNEQFF. The CDR3 DNA reads TGTGCCTGGAGCCCGGGACTAGCGGGAGGGCCTTGGTTCAATGAGCAGTTCTTC.

This clonotype has a handful of counts. The chain carries TRBV11-2 and TRBJ2-1; 12 nucleotides match TRBD2. Looked up from germline, CDR1 is SGHAT and CDR2 is FQNNGV. The CDR3 has 15 residues. V lost 1 base to trimming and J lost 7 bases; unmatched junction nucleotides: 2. The CDR3 loop reads CASSLVLAGGNEQFF. The CDR3 bases are TGTGCCAGCAGCTTAGTACTAGCGGGAGGAAATGAGCAGTTCTTC.

This clonotype was counted many times. This chain links TRBV29-1 with TRBJ1-1; D is uncertain. This CDR3 has 13 amino acids. The germline V gene encodes CDR1 SQVTM and CDR2 ANQGSEA. V gave up 7 bases and J gave up 1 base, with 13 bases separating them. For the CDR3, the DNA is TGCAGCGCCGGGGTAGCCCGGAACACTGAAGCTTTCTTT. Encoded protein: CSAGVARNTEAFF.

This clonotype has more than one count but fewer than ten. This rearrangement joins TRBV28 to TRBJ2-1; no firm D call. The length of the CDR3 is 14 residues. Per the germline V gene, CDR1 is MDHEN and CDR2 is SYDVKM. Trimming removed 7 bases at V and 1 base at J, with 11 bases between. The CDR3 nucleotides are TGTGCCAGCACCCACACCAAGTCCTACAATGAGCAGTTCTTC. Translated: CASTHTKSYNEQFF.

CDR3 DNA: TGTGCCAGCAGCTACGTCAGAGAAGAGACCCAGTACTTC. It yields the protein CASSYVREETQYF. The genes are TRBV7-2 and TRBJ2-5; no clear D gene. This CDR3 contains 13 residues. V shed 4 bases and J shed 3 bases, with 9 bases lying between them. The germline V gene encodes CDR1 SGHTA and CDR2 FQGNSA.

This clonotype was seen many times. The genes are TRBV12-3 or TRBV12-4 and TRBJ2-1; D assignment may be TRBD1 or TRBD2 (5 bases each). CDR3 size: 15 residues. V shed 5 bases and J shed 1 base, with 12 bases lying between them. In DNA form, the CDR3 reads TGTGCCAGCAGTCCGGGACGGGGATCCTACAATGAGCAGTTCTTC. Encoded protein: CASSPGRGSYNEQFF.

In this sample, this clonotype turned up a few times. V gene TRBV5-5 combines with J gene TRBJ1-1; possibly TRBD1 for D (6 bases). Per germline, CDR1 SGHKS and CDR2 YYEKEE (reference sequence). Deletions cut 3 bases from V and 7 bases from J, with 10 bases between. This CDR3 has 12 residues. CDR3 amino acids: CASSWTAVEAFF. The CDR3 DNA follows: TGTGCCAGCAGCTGGACAGCCGTTGAAGCTTTCTTT.

This clonotype was counted only a few times. The chain carries TRBV2 and TRBJ2-2; 9 nucleotides match TRBD2. J was trimmed by 0 bases and V by 7 bases; bases with no gene match: 6. Germline CDR1 reads SNHLY; CDR2 reads FYNNEI. The CDR3 consists of 16 residues. The CDR3 nucleotides are TGTGCCAGCACTCGGAGCGGGGGGTCGAACACCGGGGAGCTGTTTTTT. Its protein product is CASTRSGGSNTGELFF.

This clonotype was observed at least ten times. The chain uses TRBV2 and TRBJ1-3; D gene ambiguous. V was clipped by 5 bases and J by 7 bases, with 12 bases between them. CDR1 and CDR2 (germline): SNHLY, FYNNEI. The CDR3 totals 13 residues. The DNA for the CDR3 is TGTGCCAGCAGTACCGGACGAGGGAACACCATATATTTT. This gives the protein CASSTGRGNTIYF.

There are many counts of this clonotype. The chain is built from TRBV7-8 and TRBJ1-6; 7 nucleotides agree with TRBD1. Germline lookup yields CDR1 SGHVS and CDR2 FQNEAQ. This CDR3 is 13 amino acids long. V dropped 10 bases and J dropped 7; count of bases not matched to a gene: 7. DNA for the CDR3: TGTGCCACTAAGGGGACAGTCAATTCACCCCTCCACTTT. Translated: CATKGTVNSPLHF.

This sequence joins TRBV29-1 and TRBJ2-7; 7 bases align to TRBD2. The junction had 11 bases not matched to a gene; V was cut back by 7 bases and J by 5 bases. This CDR3 spans 13 amino acids. Germline lookup yields CDR1 SQVTM and CDR2 ANQGSEA. CDR3 DNA sequence: TGCAGCGCGCGGGAGACGGACCTAAACGAGCAGTACTTC. Protein sequence: CSARETDLNEQYF.

Points on this clonotype: Just one base apart from a much larger clone, this may be a read error. The conserved final phenylalanine or tryptophan is absent from the CDR3, which likely points to a read error. The chain couples TRBV28 to TRBJ1-1; D is uncertain. Per germline, CDR1 MDHEN and CDR2 SYDVKM. This CDR3 spans 14 amino acids. Trimming pared 3 bases from V and 1 base from J, leaving 9 bases between. The CDR3 loop is CASSLISENTEAFL. For the CDR3, the DNA is TGTGCCAGCAGTTTGATTAGCGAGAACACTGAAGCTTTCCTT.

This clonotype occurred many times. The rearrangement joins TRBV4-3 to TRBJ2-7; D is undetermined. Looked up from germline, CDR1 is LGHNA and CDR2 is YSLEER. Between the trimmed V and J ends, which lost 0 bases and 2 bases, there was a span of 11 bases. This CDR3 has 15 amino acids. The CDR3, as DNA: TGCGCCAGCAGCCAAGAAGGTCCGGCTCCCTACGAGCAGTACTTC. This codes for CASSQEGPAPYEQYF.

This clonotype was recorded at least ten times. This rearrangement joins TRBV9 to TRBJ1-1; D uncertain. The germline CDR1 and CDR2 sequences are SGDLS and YYNGEE. The CDR3 has 15 amino acids. The V and J ends lost 4 bases and 0 bases respectively, with 13 bases between them. The CDR3 nucleotides are TGTGCCAGCAGCCGAGGTCCAATCGTGAACACTGAAGCTTTCTTT. This translates into CASSRGPIVNTEAFF.

This clonotype showed up many times. The rearrangement links TRBV12-5 to TRBJ1-5; TRBD1 matches at 8 bases. Germline CDR1 LGHNT, CDR2 FRNRAP. V was clipped by 6 bases and J by 12 bases; unmatched bases: 10. The CDR3 consists of 13 residues. The CDR3 DNA sequence: TGTGCTAGTGGCTTTCCCATGGACAGGGTCCAGCATTTT. This sequence encodes CASGFPMDRVQHF.

This clonotype was observed at least ten times. V is TRBV7-9 and J is TRBJ2-5; 11 bases map to TRBD2. The CDR3 covers 16 residues. Germline V gene lookup returns CDR1 SEHNR and CDR2 FQNEAQ (reference sequence). J lost 3 bases, V lost 3 bases, and 6 bases had no gene match. CDR3 protein: CASSFSVGLAEETQYF. The CDR3 DNA sequence: TGTGCCAGCAGCTTTTCAGTGGGACTAGCGGAAGAGACCCAGTACTTC.

This clonotype was counted at least ten times. This sequence joins TRBV3-1 and TRBJ1-2; a possible D gene is TRBD1 (6 bases). CDR3 length equals 14 residues. V lost 3 bases and J 2 bases, leaving 10 bases between the germline ends. From germline, CDR1 is LGHDT and CDR2 YNNKEL (reference sequence). This chain's CDR3 is CASSQSGANYGYTF. The CDR3 nucleotides read TGTGCCAGCAGCCAGTCGGGGGCAAACTATGGCTACACCTTC.

This clonotype was detected many times. J is TRBJ2-3 and V is TRBV24-1; 9 nucleotides match TRBD1. Unmatched junction bases numbered 15, after V lost 9 bases and J lost 6 bases. There are 16 residues in the CDR3. Looked up from germline, CDR1 is KGHDR and CDR2 is SFDVKD. DNA of the CDR3: TGTGCCACCTCGAGAGGGGTGGCCGGGACAGGGGATACGCAGTATTTT. Encoded protein: CATSRGVAGTGDTQYF.

In this sample, this clonotype turned up a few times. The chain combines TRBV15 with TRBJ2-7, with a weak D call TRBD2 (7 bases). V was trimmed by 7 bases and J by 2 bases, leaving 18 bases between them. Germline V lookup: CDR1 LNHNV, CDR2 YYDKDF (reference sequence). CDR3 length equals 15 residues. As DNA, the CDR3 is TGTGCCACCACCCCCAGGGGCGGGGGCACCTACGAGCAGTACTTC. Translated, it gives CATTPRGGGTYEQYF.

This clonotype has more than one count but fewer than ten. This chain joins TRBV13 and TRBJ2-6; 7 nucleotides agree with TRBD1. The germline V gene encodes CDR1 PRHDT and CDR2 FYEKMQ (reference sequence). V shed 5 bases and J 4 bases; nucleotides not matched to a gene: 11. The CDR3 covers 17 residues. For the CDR3, the DNA is TGTGCCAGCAGCCCGACCGACAGGGCGATAGGGGCCAACGTCCTGACTTTC. It codes for CASSPTDRAIGANVLTF.

The chain is built from TRBV7-6 and TRBJ2-3; tentatively, D is TRBD2 (6 bases). Looked up from germline, CDR1 is SGHVS and CDR2 is FNYEAQ. Trimming removed 8 bases at V and 3 bases at J, with 18 bases between. This CDR3 is built from 15 residues. CDR3 sequence (DNA): TGTGCCAGCCGCTCTGGGGGGAGGCGGACAGATACGCAGTATTTT. Translated: CASRSGGRRTDTQYF. The whole variable domain, filled in from reference TRBV7-6 and TRBJ2-3, reads GAGVSQSPRYKVTKRGQDVALRCDPISGHVSLYWYRQALGQGPEFLTYFNYEAQQDKSGLPNDRFSAERPEGSISTLTIQRTEQRDSAMYRCASRSGGRRTDTQYFGPGTRLTVL.

Here the CDR3 DNA reads TGTGCCATCAGTGATCCGGCGACTAGCGGAACCTACGAGCAGTACTTC. Its translation is CAISDPATSGTYEQYF. The V gene is TRBV10-3, the J gene TRBJ2-7; 9 bases are shared with TRBD2. The CDR3 is 16 amino acids. V was clipped by 3 bases and J by 2 bases; unmatched bases: 8. Germline-derived CDR1 and CDR2 are ENHRY and SYGVKD.

This clonotype was picked up many times. The V and J genes are TRBV27 and TRBJ1-2; D is unclear. This CDR3 spans 13 amino acids. V was clipped by 3 bases and J by 2 bases, with 7 bases between them. Germline V gene data show CDR1 as MNHEY and CDR2 as SMNVEV (reference sequence). CDR3 residues: CASSFGQNYGYTF. The CDR3 DNA sequence: TGTGCCAGCAGTTTTGGCCAGAACTATGGCTACACCTTC.

Remarks on this clonotype: A read error may account for a junction end that differs from germline. V and J are TRBV7-6 and TRBJ2-7; no reliable D call. This CDR3 region has 14 residues. CDR1 is SGHVS, CDR2 FNYEAQ, per germline. The CDR3 loop reads CASSRQIRAEPVDF. DNA for the CDR3: TGTGCCAGCAGCCGTCAAATTAGGGCAGAGCCGGTCGATTTC.

The CDR3 spells CASHLPGGGNSPLHF. The DNA of the CDR3 is TGTGCCAGCCATTTACCAGGCGGTGGAAATTCACCCCTCCACTTT. The chain combines TRBV6-6 with TRBJ1-6; no definite D call. Deletions cut 8 bases from V and 7 bases from J, with 18 bases between. Germline values: CDR1 MNHNY, CDR2 SVGAGI (reference sequence). The CDR3 covers 15 residues.

This clonotype was observed at least ten times. The V call is TRBV27, the J call TRBJ2-2; unclear D gene. Germline lookup yields CDR1 MNHEY and CDR2 SMNVEV (reference sequence). There are 13 residues in the CDR3. The ends were cut back, 7 bases at V and 6 bases at J, with 12 bases in the middle. CDR3 in amino acids: CASTHKGPGELFF. The CDR3 DNA follows: TGTGCCAGCACCCATAAGGGCCCCGGGGAGCTGTTTTTT.

The genes are TRBV5-1 and TRBJ2-7; 8 nucleotides match TRBD2. Germline CDR1 reads SGHRS; CDR2 reads YFSETQ. With 1 base clipped from V and 3 bases from J, the junction kept 6 bases outside the gene matches. This CDR3 has 15 residues. The CDR3 loop is CASSLTSGFYYEQYF. CDR3 sequence (DNA): TGCGCCAGCAGCTTGACTAGCGGTTTTTACTACGAGCAGTACTTC.

Points on this clonotype: At one end, the junction sequence differs from germline, possibly due to a read error. This chain links TRBV30 with TRBJ1-1; 8 bases map to TRBD1. Germline V gives CDR1 GTSNPN, CDR2 SVGIG (reference sequence). The CDR3 is made up of 14 amino acids. The CDR3 spells CASKGQGRNSEAFF. Written as DNA, the CDR3 is TGTGCCAGCAAAGGACAGGGAAGGAACTCTGAAGCTTTCTTT.

The chain is built from TRBV20-1 and TRBJ2-2; D perhaps matches TRBD2 (6 bases). Between the trimmed V and J ends, which lost 0 bases and 5 bases, there was a span of 16 bases. Looked up from germline, CDR1 is DFQATT and CDR2 is SNEGSKA (reference sequence). CDR3 length: 16 residues. The CDR3 spells CSAREAGLKTTGELFF. Here the CDR3 DNA reads TGCAGTGCTAGAGAGGCCGGACTAAAAACTACCGGGGAGCTGTTTTTT.

The table lists this clonotype with many counts. The chain joins TRBV7-7 to TRBJ2-2; D gene uncertain. This CDR3 has 14 amino acids. Between the trimmed V and J ends, which lost 6 bases and 1 base, there was a span of 9 bases. The germline V gene has CDR1 SSHAT and CDR2 FNYEAQ (reference sequence). The CDR3 DNA reads as TGTGCCAGCAGGGAGACTGGGAACACCGGGGAGCTGTTTTTT. Encoded protein: CASRETGNTGELFF.

The chain carries TRBV18 and TRBJ1-1, with D perhaps TRBD1 (5 bases). The V gene lost 6 bases and the J gene lost 3 bases, with 11 bases spanning the gap. The germline gives CDR1 KGHSH, CDR2 LQKENI. The CDR3 runs 13 residues. Here the CDR3 DNA reads TGTGCCAGCTCCCCTCGGGGGGACACTGAAGCTTTCTTT. Residues: CASSPRGDTEAFF.